This TCR beta chain appears in the sequencing data of a study of blood T cells in healthy people across ages (dated by TCRdb to about 2015). About the full investigation: In model experiments, template switching captured roughly one uniquely barcoded TCR beta cDNA molecule for every two T cells. To track age-related changes in TCR beta repertoire diversity, the study relied on deep sequencing normalized with unique cDNA molecular identifiers. The donors were divided into four age groups: young (average approximately 17 years), middle-aged (about 40), aged (approximately 62) and long-lived (roughly 82). To avoid experimental bias, donors of different ages were randomly spread across the sequencing lanes. The study analyzed two additional independent replicas of 1 million unique cDNA reads from the same blood draw for two donors, one aged 18 to 30 and one aged 80 or older. Overall study results and their limits: Because donor CMV infection status was unknown, age-related changes in expanded clonotypes were potentially confounded. Observed TCR beta diversity correlated strongly with the percentage of naive T cells measured by flow cytometry. Conclusive comparison of naive and antigen-experienced compartments was prevented by the profiling of bulk unsorted PBMCs. As age increased, observed TCR beta diversity per million T cells dropped in a roughly linear way, and a significant reduction was already evident by age about 40. Compared with the aged group, the long-lived group had more naive CD4+ T cells, fewer expanded clones and increased TCR diversity, a pattern suggesting age selection. Estimates of total diversity based on one million sequenced T cells were regarded as lower bounds and as underestimates.

Of note for this clonotype: Its antigen remains undetermined. An end of the junction does not agree with germline; a read error may underlie this.

The 39 donors, aged about 6 to 90 years, were systemically healthy Caucasian individuals from Russia. Around 10 milliliters of peripheral blood were collected from each donor into EDTA-treated Vacutainer tubes. PBMCs were isolated by Ficoll-Paque density-gradient centrifugation, with at least 6 million obtained per sample. Total RNA, at least 5.5 micrograms per sample, was extracted from PBMCs with Trizol reagent. For every donor, an aliquot of PBMCs went through flow cytometry to measure the percentages of naive CD45RAhigh/CD27high T cells. Including cysteine and phenylalanine, the CDR3 has 14 amino acids. CDR3 DNA is the only sequence kept; it has 42 bases, read in frame from the first base. CDR1 and CDR2 are read off the germline V gene as LGHNA and YNFKEQ. Library creation used 5' RACE. Sequencing took place on an Illumina HiSeq 2500. A second PCR of about 7 to 12 cycles was run with a J-beta primer mix and a sample-barcoded 5' primer. A template-switch 5' adaptor carrying 12 random nucleotides introduced a unique molecular identifier onto each TCR beta cDNA molecule. Each sample yielded at least 2.5 million CDR3-containing paired-end reads. The Mint cDNA synthesis kit, primed by a TRBC-specific oligonucleotide, was used to synthesize first-strand cDNA from all RNA. Following uracil-DNA glycosylase treatment, a first 18-cycle PCR with universal primers M1SS and BC2_uni_R was performed on all cDNA. Under the source paper's analysis protocol: Each sample was normalized by randomly selecting 1 million high-quality reads, each carrying a distinct molecular identifier. Reads sharing molecular identifiers were discarded rather than binned into consensus sequences. MiTCR, set to a Q25 quality threshold and the strictest error-elimination algorithm, was used for CDR3 identification, clonotype clustering and error correction. A nonparametric unseen species model with Euler transformation was used to estimate lower-bound total TCR beta diversity. The public reads were reanalyzed by TCRdb: fastp trimming at Q25, MiXCR alignment, in-frame beta chains only. For every CDR3 protein sequence, its rows merge into one entry that carries the most common genes and DNA. The V and J calls, along with clone size, are taken from TCRdb and not from the paper's own processing. The sample yields about a million distinct CDR3 sequences; 45% to 50% were counted once. Clones ranked in the top ten supply roughly an eighth of the sample.

The TCR was taken from a young man in good health. The sequence is built from TRBV4-2 and TRBJ1-4; the D gene is perhaps TRBD1, on 6 matching bases. The sequencing sample was made of blood. The CDR3 protein sequence reads: CASSQEDSDEELFF. The bases are TGTGCCAGCAGCCAAGAGGACAGTGATGAAGAACTGTTTTTT.